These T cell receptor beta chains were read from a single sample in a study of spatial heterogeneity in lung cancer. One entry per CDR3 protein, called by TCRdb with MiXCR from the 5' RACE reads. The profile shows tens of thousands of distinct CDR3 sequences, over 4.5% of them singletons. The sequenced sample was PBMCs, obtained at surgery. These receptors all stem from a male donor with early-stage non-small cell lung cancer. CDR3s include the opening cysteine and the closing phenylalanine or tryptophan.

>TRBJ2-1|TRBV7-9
CASSLVGTGGNEQFF
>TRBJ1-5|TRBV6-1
CASSVQKGSNQPQHF
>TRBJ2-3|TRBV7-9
CASSLVVQVTDTQYF
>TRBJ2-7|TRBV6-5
CASSYSGGVAVEQYF
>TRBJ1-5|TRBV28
CASSFTDQPQHF
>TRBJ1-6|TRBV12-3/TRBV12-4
CASSRRGSGNSPLHF
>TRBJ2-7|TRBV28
CASSLIGGGGIYEQYF
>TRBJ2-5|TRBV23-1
CASSRSGGIFQETQYF
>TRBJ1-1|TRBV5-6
CASSWTGEYTEAFF
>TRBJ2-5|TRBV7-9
CASSLGLAGSQETQYF
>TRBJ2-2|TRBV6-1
CASTRRWGTGELFF
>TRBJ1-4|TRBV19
CASSNTWGHRNEKLFF
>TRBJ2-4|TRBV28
CASSWRETDIQYF
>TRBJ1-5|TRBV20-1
CSAFDPNSNQPQHF
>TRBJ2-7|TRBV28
CTSSSQTYEQYF
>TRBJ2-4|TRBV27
CASSVRGAKNIQYF
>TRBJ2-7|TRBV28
CASSPRGGSYEQYF
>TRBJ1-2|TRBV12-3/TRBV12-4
CASSLFGAPTGGYTF
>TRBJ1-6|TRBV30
CAWNGEARTPLHF
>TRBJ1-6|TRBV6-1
CASRGPGAANSPLHF
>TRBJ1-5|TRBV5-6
CASSSTTLGNQPQHF
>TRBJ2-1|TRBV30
CAWRTEGAKNEQFF
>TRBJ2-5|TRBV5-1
CASHRGLAAEETQYF
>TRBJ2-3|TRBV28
CATSDPPPAPTDTQYF
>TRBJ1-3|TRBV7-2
CASSLVDTIYF
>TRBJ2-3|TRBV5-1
CASSPPVAGGPSDTQYF
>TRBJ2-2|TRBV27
CASTTLSGSYTGELFF
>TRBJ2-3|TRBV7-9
CASSWVGGARDTQYF
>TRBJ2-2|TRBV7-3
CASSLVGTGQNTGELFF
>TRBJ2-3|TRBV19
CASSVPGPRDTQYF
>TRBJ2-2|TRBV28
CASSAGYTGELFF
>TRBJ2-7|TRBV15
CATSRSGLGYEQYF
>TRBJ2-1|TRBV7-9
CASSLGVPRRPYNEQFF
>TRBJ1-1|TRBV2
CASSKGPNTEAFF
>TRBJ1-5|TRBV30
CAWGPVRSNQPQHF
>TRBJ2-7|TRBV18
CASSPFTGSSYEQYF
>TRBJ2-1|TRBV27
CASSGANNEQFF
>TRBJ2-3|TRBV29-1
CSVGGTGVADTQYF
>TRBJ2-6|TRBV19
CASSPDSGANVLTF
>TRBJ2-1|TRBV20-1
CSAIGPGLSSYNEQLF
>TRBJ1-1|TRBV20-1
CSARHPGTGLLMNTEAFF
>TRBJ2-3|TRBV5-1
CASSFDRGEDTQYF
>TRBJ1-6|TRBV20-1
CSASHGSRNSPLHF
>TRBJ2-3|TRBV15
CATSPRQGLTDTQYF
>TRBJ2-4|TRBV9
CASSAITGIQGPYF
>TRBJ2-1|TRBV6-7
CASSSPPRLSSYNEQFF
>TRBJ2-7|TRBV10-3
CAIRTTGFEQYF
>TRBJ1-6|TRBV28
CASRTGNSPLHF
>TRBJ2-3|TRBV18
CASSPLPDPLVPDTQYF
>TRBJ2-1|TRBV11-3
CASSGGGGYNEQFF
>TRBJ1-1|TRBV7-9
CASSLGLAKLSGTEAFF
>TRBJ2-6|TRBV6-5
CASSPLAGANVLTF